Listed here are 21 T cell receptor beta chains from one sample, sequenced in a study of blood T cells in healthy people across ages. A second about 6 to 12 cycle PCR used barcoded and J-beta primers. TCRdb re-analysed the 5' RACE reads in MiXCR, keeping a single row per CDR3 protein. The sample gives 1.5 million to 2 million distinct CDR3 sequences, around 36% of which show up once; roughly 12% is in the top ten. Sequencing input: blood. Source of these receptors: a young woman in good health.

The J gene is TRBJ2-5, the V gene TRBV20-1, with a tentative D call TRBD1 (5 bases). From germline, CDR1 is DFQATT and CDR2 SNEGSKA (reference sequence). Trimming pared 2 bases from V and 3 bases from J, leaving 7 bases between. CDR3 length: 12 residues. The CDR3 sequence is CSARSGKETQYF. The CDR3, as DNA: TGCAGTGCTAGATCAGGGAAAGAGACCCAGTACTTC.

The chain is built from TRBV9 and TRBJ2-4; D unclear. Germline V gene sequence: CDR1 SGDLS, CDR2 YYNGEE. This CDR3 comprises 14 residues. V shed 4 bases and J shed 5 bases, with 13 bases lying between them. The CDR3: CASSTDSSENIQYF. Written as DNA, the CDR3 is TGTGCCAGCAGCACAGACTCCAGCGAAAACATTCAGTACTTC. Combining the CDR3 with reference TRBV9 and TRBJ2-4 gives the whole variable domain DSGVTQTPKHLITATGQRVTLRCSPRSGDLSVYWYQQSLDQGLQFLIQYYNGEERAKGNILERFSAQQFPDLHSELNLSSLELGDSALYFCASSTDSSENIQYFGAGTRLSVL.

Points on this clonotype: Given a much more abundant clone one base away, this may be a read error. This chain connects TRBV4-1 to TRBJ2-2; D possibly corresponds to TRBD2 (5 bases). CDR1 is MGHRA, CDR2 YSYEKL, per germline. This CDR3 comprises 12 residues. The CDR3 DNA is TGCGCCAGCAGCCACATCACCGGGGAGCGGTTTTTT. Translated, it gives CASSHITGERFF.

This chain uses TRBV27 with TRBJ2-1; TRBD2 aligns across 13 bases. The CDR3 has 16 residues. The trim removed 7 bases at V and 5 bases at J, leaving 8 bases unmatched. The germline V gene encodes CDR1 MNHEY and CDR2 SMNVEV (reference sequence). CDR3 DNA: TGTGCCAGCACTTTGACTAGCGGGAGGAACAACAATGAGCAGTTCTTC. Its translation: CASTLTSGRNNNEQFF.

This clonotype has only a few counts. The rearrangement links TRBV5-1 to TRBJ1-2; D may be TRBD1 (5 bases). V was pared by 4 bases and J by 5 bases, with 15 bases between. This CDR3 spans 14 amino acids. Per germline, CDR1 SGHRS and CDR2 YFSETQ. CDR3: CASSVGTVEYGYTF. CDR3 coding DNA: TGCGCCAGCAGCGTCGGGACGGTTGAGTATGGCTACACCTTC.

Concerning this clonotype: It may be a read error: a sequence one base away is much more abundant. The chain combines TRBV4-1 with TRBJ2-3, with D perhaps matching TRBD2 (6 bases). Germline CDR1 and CDR2: MGHRA and YSYEKL. V dropped 1 base and J dropped 4 bases, with 12 bases sitting between them. The CDR3 length is 15 residues. The CDR3 bases are TGCGCCAGCAGCCAAGTCCCGGGGGAGCCAGATACGCAGTATTTT. This translates into CASSQVPGEPDTQYF.

In its sample, this clonotype was seen a few times. The V call is TRBV7-9, the J call TRBJ2-3; the match to TRBD2 covers 8 bases. J was trimmed by 4 bases and V by 2 bases; bases with no gene match: 8. This CDR3 contains 16 residues. Germline assignment: CDR1 SEHNR and CDR2 FQNEAQ (reference sequence). The CDR3 sequence: CASSLNPTSVADTQYF. The CDR3 bases are TGTGCCAGCAGCTTAAACCCGACTAGCGTGGCAGATACGCAGTATTTT.

Remarks on this clonotype: The junction and the germline gene differ at one end; a read error may be behind it. The chain joins TRBV5-1 to TRBJ2-3; TRBD1 aligns across 8 bases. The CDR3 extends over 14 amino acids. Germline CDR1 and CDR2: SGHRS and YFSETQ. CDR3 sequence (DNA): TGCGCCAGCAGCGCGACAGGGGCGACAGATACGCCGTATTTT. Encoded protein: CASSATGATDTPYF.

The chain joins TRBV7-2 to TRBJ1-2, with D unresolved. The CDR3 has 14 residues. With 4 bases removed from V and 3 bases from J, the gap between germline ends came to 12 bases. Germline assignment: CDR1 SGHTA and CDR2 FQGNSA. CDR3 residues: CASSSPPDHYGYTF. The CDR3 DNA is TGTGCCAGCAGCTCCCCCCCCGATCACTATGGCTACACCTTC.

The sample holds a few counts of this clonotype. This chain connects TRBV6-1 to TRBJ2-7; 9 positions match TRBD1. This CDR3 is 13 amino acids long. J lost 3 bases, V lost 8 bases, and 5 bases had no gene match. CDR1 and CDR2 (germline): MNHNS, SASEGT. CDR3 amino acids: CASVGTGFYEQYF. Here the CDR3 DNA reads TGTGCCAGCGTTGGGACAGGGTTCTACGAGCAGTACTTC.

This clonotype was observed a few times. The chain uses TRBV9 and TRBJ1-4, with 8 bases aligning to TRBD1. The CDR3 covers 15 residues. Unmatched junction bases numbered 6, after V lost 0 bases and J lost 8 bases. CDR1 SGDLS and CDR2 YYNGEE come from the germline V gene. The CDR3 DNA reads TGTGCCAGCAGCGTAGTAGGACAGGGAGGGGAAAAACTGTTTTTT. Translated: CASSVVGQGGEKLFF.

This clonotype showed up just a few times. This chain's CDR3 is CASSSSGPTLGEQYF. The CDR3 DNA reads TGTGCCAGCAGTTCTTCCGGGCCTACTCTAGGCGAGCAGTACTTC. This chain connects TRBV25-1 to TRBJ2-5, with D unclear. The assigned J gene may be wrong: the sequence end matches TRBJ2-7 better. Germline V gene lookup returns CDR1 MGHDK and CDR2 SYGVNS. The CDR3 is made up of 15 amino acids.

This clonotype was detected once. This chain connects TRBV6-1 to TRBJ1-3; 8 positions match TRBD1. Trimming took 7 bases from V and 6 from J; bases not matched to a gene: 14. This CDR3 comprises 16 residues. Germline assignment: CDR1 MNHNS and CDR2 SASEGT. CDR3 bases: TGTGCCAGCACCAAGCTCTCAATGGACAGGGAAAACACCATATATTTT. Residues: CASTKLSMDRENTIYF.

This clonotype was counted many times. The chain is built from TRBV29-1 and TRBJ2-7; 7 positions match TRBD2. V gave up 1 base and J gave up 5 bases; unmatched junction bases: 5. The CDR3 has 13 residues. Germline loops: CDR1 SQVTM, CDR2 ANQGSEA. The CDR3 DNA sequence: TGCAGCGTTGAAGGCGGGAGAGTGAACGAGCAGTACTTC. Residues: CSVEGGRVNEQYF.

The chain uses TRBV6-1 and TRBJ2-3; 10 bases match TRBD2. The V gene end was trimmed by 3 bases and the J gene end by 2 bases; junction bases not matched to a gene: 5. CDR1 MNHNS and CDR2 SASEGT come from the germline V gene. The CDR3 runs to 16 residues. CDR3 coding DNA: TGTGCCAGCAGTGACAGACTAGCGGGCGTCACAGATACGCAGTATTTT. Translation gives CASSDRLAGVTDTQYF.

This clonotype came up a few times. This chain joins TRBV27 and TRBJ1-5, with D possibly being TRBD1 (5 bases). The CDR3 is made up of 14 amino acids. Germline CDR1 and CDR2: MNHEY and SMNVEV (reference sequence). Trimming cost V 2 bases and J 7 bases, with 12 bases left between them. The CDR3 protein is CASSLVRGGQPQHF. In nucleotides, the CDR3 is TGTGCCAGCAGTTTAGTTAGGGGCGGCCAGCCCCAGCATTTT.

This clonotype was recorded only once. Sequence at one end of the junction differs from germline and may be a read error. The chain joins TRBV24-1 to TRBJ2-1; TRBD2 matches at 7 bases. The germline gives CDR1 KGHDR, CDR2 SFDVKD. This CDR3 is built from 16 residues. The CDR3 DNA is TGTACCACCAGTGATGAACTAGCGCTCTCCTACAATGAGCAGTTCTTC. Its protein is CTTSDELALSYNEQFF.

This rearrangement joins TRBV6-5 to TRBJ1-1; no reliable D call. Germline CDR1 and CDR2: MNHEY and SVGAGI. There are 14 residues in the CDR3. Deletions cut 6 bases from V and 1 base from J, with 12 bases between. The CDR3 DNA reads as TGTGCCAGCAGCTTCCCGCCCCCGAACACTGAAGCTTTCTTT. It specifies CASSFPPPNTEAFF.

The CDR3 here is CASSQEGQGSGTDTQYF. The CDR3 DNA is TGTGCCAGCAGCCAAGAAGGACAGGGAAGTGGGACAGATACGCAGTATTTT. The chain employs TRBV4-2 and TRBJ2-3, with 8 bases lining up with TRBD1. Trimming at V came to 0 bases and at J to 3 bases, leaving 8 bases not matched to a gene. CDR1 is LGHNA, CDR2 YNFKEQ, per germline. This CDR3 has 17 residues.

The CDR3 loop reads CATSRGLGGGNRGDTQYF. CDR3 nucleotides: TGTGCCACCAGCAGAGGGCTTGGCGGGGGGAACCGGGGGGATACGCAGTATTTT. The rearrangement links TRBV15 to TRBJ2-3, with TRBD2 matching 8 bases. Germline CDR1 and CDR2: LNHNV and YYDKDF (reference sequence). The V segment lost 1 base and the J segment 6 bases; nucleotides outside the gene matches: 15. The CDR3 has 18 residues. The full variable domain, rest sourced from reference TRBV15 and TRBJ2-3, is DAMVIQNPRYQVTQFGKPVTLSCSQTLNHNVMYWYQQKSSQAPKLLFHYYDKDFNNEADTPDNFQSRRPNTSFCFLDIRSPGLGDTAMYLCATSRGLGGGNRGDTQYFGPGTRLTVL.

The chain uses TRBV7-3 and TRBJ2-2; D is possibly TRBD1 (5 bases). Trimming cost V 5 bases and J 5 bases, with 12 bases left between them. Germline V gene sequence: CDR1 SGHTA, CDR2 FQGTGA. The CDR3 has 14 amino acids. CDR3 loop: CASSLMSGTGELFF. CDR3 DNA: TGTGCCAGCAGCCTCATGTCAGGGACCGGGGAGCTGTTTTTT.